The 22 T cell receptor beta chains in this list originate from one sample, sequenced in a study of OX40 agonist ivuxolimab in advanced cancers. Clones were read by immunoSEQ multiplex PCR, and TCRdb kept only the in-frame ones, dropping some. The sample comprises tens of thousands of clones, roughly 90% of which are singletons, and approximately 12% rests with the top ten. Sequenced material: CD4+ or CD8+ T cells sorted from blood, taken in a trial of the OX40 agonist ivuxolimab. The receptor source for this set is an adult with an advanced solid tumor such as melanoma, head and neck, liver or kidney cancer.

This clone ranks as medium-sized (0.01 to 0.1%). The J gene is TRBJ2-2, the V gene TRBV21-1; the table's D call, TRBD2, has no DNA check behind it. TRBV21-1 is a known pseudogene. The CDR3 is made up of 19 amino acids. This CDR3 reads CASSKTTSGSGRGTGELFF. The CDR3 DNA reads TGTGCCAGCAGCAAAACGACAAGCGGGAGTGGCCGGGGCACCGGGGAGCTGTTTTTT.

The chain recombines TRBV28 with TRBJ1-1, with 10 bases that match TRBD1. Germline CDR1 is MDHEN and CDR2 is SYDVKM. Trimming cost V 5 bases and J 6 bases; bases outside gene matches: 9. This CDR3 region has 15 residues. This CDR3 is CASSKTSGTGAEAFF. CDR3 coding DNA: TGTGCCAGCAGTAAGACATCCGGGACAGGGGCTGAAGCTTTCTTT.

This rearrangement joins TRBV4-3 to TRBJ2-7; D is unclear. This CDR3 comprises 16 residues. Looked up from germline, CDR1 is LGHNA and CDR2 is YSLEER. Trimming took 0 bases from V and 0 from J, leaving 12 bases between them. CDR3 residues: CASSQEVGYSSYEQYF. As DNA, the CDR3 is TGCGCCAGCAGCCAAGAAGTGGGGTATAGCTCCTACGAGCAGTACTTC.

The rearrangement joins TRBV4-1 to TRBJ1-2; possible D gene TRBD1, 5 bases. Germline-derived CDR1 and CDR2 are MGHRA and YSYEKL. The CDR3 totals 13 residues. V was clipped by 1 base and J by 2 bases, with 5 bases between them. The DNA for the CDR3 is TGCGCCAGCAGCCAAGGACAGAACTATGGCTACACCTTC. Residues: CASSQGQNYGYTF.

The chain employs TRBV19 and TRBJ1-2, with 8 bases aligning to TRBD1. V was pared by 8 bases and J by 4 bases, with 3 bases of the junction left unmatched. The CDR3 has 12 amino acids. The V gene's germline CDR1 is LNHDA and CDR2 SQIVND (reference sequence). Written as DNA, the CDR3 is TGTGCCAGTGCCACAGGGGGCTATGGCTACACCTTC. Translated, it gives CASATGGYGYTF.

A note on this clone: Other DNA sequences in this sample translate to the same CDR3. This rearrangement joins TRBV19 to TRBJ1-1; D is uncertain. CDR3 length equals 12 residues. Trimming took off 3 bases at V and 8 bases at J, with 10 bases between the two ends. The V gene's germline CDR1 is LNHDA and CDR2 SQIVND (reference sequence). Written as DNA, the CDR3 is TGTGCCAGTAGTATTGGGCGGGGAGAAGCTTTCTTT. It encodes CASSIGRGEAFF.

The chain links TRBV19 to TRBJ2-3; 10 bases map to TRBD2. After removal of 4 bases from V and 6 bases from J, the junction contained 7 bases not matched to a gene. The CDR3 contains 15 residues. CDR1 and CDR2 (germline): LNHDA, SQIVND (reference sequence). CDR3 sequence: CASSTGTSELDTQYF. The CDR3 coding sequence is TGTGCCAGTAGTACCGGGACTAGCGAGTTGGATACGCAGTATTTT.

The rearrangement uses TRBV6-1 and TRBJ1-2, with unresolved D. V was cut by 5 bases and J by 4 bases, with 17 bases left in between. Germline-derived CDR1 and CDR2 are MNHNS and SASEGT. The CDR3 loop spans 15 amino acids. This chain's CDR3 is CASSPTLDWAYGYTF. CDR3 in DNA: TGTGCCAGCAGTCCCACCCTGGACTGGGCCTATGGCTACACCTTC.

The V and J genes are TRBV6-5 and TRBJ1-2; maybe TRBD1 (6 bases). CDR1 is MNHEY and CDR2 is SVGAGI in the germline V gene. The V and J ends lost 6 bases and 5 bases respectively, with 19 bases between them. The length of the CDR3 is 15 residues. In DNA form, the CDR3 reads TGTGCCAGCAGCCAAGACAGGACCTTCGGGTATGGCTACACCTTC. Translating gives CASSQDRTFGYGYTF.

The genes are TRBV6-1 and TRBJ1-1; 7 bases map to TRBD1. Trimming took 0 bases from V and 5 from J; bases not matched to a gene: 0. The germline V gene has CDR1 MNHNS and CDR2 SASEGT. CDR3 length equals 13 residues. The chain's CDR3 is CASSEATGTEAFF. CDR3 coding DNA: TGTGCCAGCAGTGAAGCGACAGGGACTGAAGCTTTCTTT.

The V call is TRBV30, the J call TRBJ2-6, with D tentatively TRBD1 (5 bases). The CDR3 sequence is 17 residues long. CDR1 GTSNPN and CDR2 SVGIG come from the germline V gene (reference sequence). Trimming pared 0 bases from V and 0 bases from J, leaving 12 bases between. CDR3 sequence: CAWSVPGLSSGANVLTF. CDR3 nucleotide sequence: TGTGCCTGGAGTGTACCAGGGCTCTCCTCTGGGGCCAACGTCCTGACTTTC.

This chain connects TRBV7-9 to TRBJ1-3; 7 nucleotides match TRBD1. The germline V gene encodes CDR1 SEHNR and CDR2 FQNEAQ (reference sequence). CDR3 length equals 12 residues. With V trimmed by 4 bases and J by 12 bases, 6 bases remained unmatched. CDR3 nucleotide sequence: TGTGCCAGCAGCTCAGGACAGGATGGCATATATTTT. The encoded protein is CASSSGQDGIYF.

This clone was observed a handful of times. The chain employs TRBV2 and TRBJ1-2, with D possibly being TRBD1 (5 bases). The CDR3 is 10 amino acids. Germline CDR1 SNHLY, CDR2 FYNNEI. The germline V and J ends were trimmed by 11 bases and 8 bases, with 12 bases remaining between them. The CDR3 spells CAGGHSGYTF. In DNA, the CDR3 is TGTGCCGGAGGACATTCGGGCTACACCTTC.

The chain carries TRBV7-9 and TRBJ1-6; unclear D gene. This CDR3 spans 12 amino acids. Per the germline V gene, CDR1 is SEHNR and CDR2 is FQNEAQ (reference sequence). Trimming removed 6 bases from V and 9 bases from J, with 9 bases in between. The CDR3 nucleotides are TGTGCCAGCAGAGATACAAGTTCACCCCTCCACTTT. It is translated as CASRDTSSPLHF.

V and J are TRBV7-8 and TRBJ2-7, with D possibly called TRBD1 or TRBD2 (9 bases each). Germline V gene data show CDR1 as SGHVS and CDR2 as FQNEAQ. Trimming removed 3 bases at V and 7 bases at J, with 37 bases between. The CDR3 is 21 amino acids. The CDR3 region is CASSLVNRGREREEPHGEQYF. As DNA, the CDR3 is TGTGCCAGCAGCTTGGTGAACAGGGGGCGAGAGCGGGAGGAACCCCATGGGGAGCAGTACTTC.

The chain combines TRBV27 with TRBJ2-1; D is unresolved. The CDR3 has 14 residues. V was trimmed by 6 bases and J by 4 bases, leaving 13 bases between them. Germline V gene data show CDR1 as MNHEY and CDR2 as SMNVEV (reference sequence). The CDR3 DNA is TGTGCCAGCAGACTCTCGGGCCCGTACAATGAGCAGTTCTTC. Amino acid sequence: CASRLSGPYNEQFF.

The J gene is TRBJ2-3, the V gene TRBV5-1; TRBD1 agrees at 10 bases. Germline values: CDR1 SGHRS, CDR2 YFSETQ. Trimming at V came to 4 bases and at J to 4 bases, leaving 9 bases not matched to a gene. The CDR3 contains 16 residues. CDR3 sequence reads: CASSMTGTGAPDTQYF. DNA for the CDR3: TGCGCCAGCAGCATGACCGGGACAGGGGCGCCAGATACGCAGTATTTT.

CDR3 protein: CASKRDRTYEQYF. DNA for the CDR3: TGTGCCAGCAAACGGGACAGGACCTACGAGCAGTACTTC. The rearrangement uses TRBV5-4 and TRBJ2-7, with 8 bases fitting TRBD1. V lost 6 bases to trimming and J lost 2 bases; unmatched junction nucleotides: 4. CDR3 length: 13 amino acids. Germline CDR1 and CDR2: SGHNT and YYREEE (reference sequence).

The chain combines TRBV7-6 with TRBJ2-3; 9 bases are shared with TRBD1. This CDR3 has 14 residues. V lost 3 bases, J lost 5 bases, and 3 bases stayed unmatched. Germline V gives CDR1 SGHVS, CDR2 FNYEAQ. CDR3 in amino acids: CASSFATGGDTQYF. CDR3 sequence (DNA): TGTGCCAGCAGCTTCGCGACAGGGGGAGATACGCAGTATTTT.

This clone came up once. V is TRBV4-1 and J is TRBJ2-1, with 14 bases matching TRBD2. The CDR3 loop spans 18 amino acids. Germline CDR1 and CDR2: MGHRA and YSYEKL. V lost 3 bases to trimming and J lost 2 bases; unmatched junction nucleotides: 6. CDR3 DNA sequence: TGCGCCAGCAGCCACGGACTAGCGGGAGGTGGGGCCTACAATGAGCAGTTCTTC. This translates into CASSHGLAGGGAYNEQFF.

The V call is TRBV4-3, the J call TRBJ2-3, with 11 positions matching TRBD2. V was clipped by 3 bases and J by 2 bases; unmatched bases: 7. The CDR3 contains 17 residues. The germline gives CDR1 LGHNA, CDR2 YSLEER. The CDR3 here is CASSHLASGRYTDTQYF. CDR3 DNA: TGCGCCAGCAGCCACCTAGCTAGCGGGAGGTACACAGATACGCAGTATTTT.

The chain has TRBV30 and TRBJ2-2, with unresolved D. The CDR3 runs 11 residues. In germline, CDR1 is GTSNPN, CDR2 SVGIG (reference sequence). The CDR3, as DNA: TGTGCATCACGGAACACCGGGGAGCTGTTTTTT. Translation: CASRNTGELFF.